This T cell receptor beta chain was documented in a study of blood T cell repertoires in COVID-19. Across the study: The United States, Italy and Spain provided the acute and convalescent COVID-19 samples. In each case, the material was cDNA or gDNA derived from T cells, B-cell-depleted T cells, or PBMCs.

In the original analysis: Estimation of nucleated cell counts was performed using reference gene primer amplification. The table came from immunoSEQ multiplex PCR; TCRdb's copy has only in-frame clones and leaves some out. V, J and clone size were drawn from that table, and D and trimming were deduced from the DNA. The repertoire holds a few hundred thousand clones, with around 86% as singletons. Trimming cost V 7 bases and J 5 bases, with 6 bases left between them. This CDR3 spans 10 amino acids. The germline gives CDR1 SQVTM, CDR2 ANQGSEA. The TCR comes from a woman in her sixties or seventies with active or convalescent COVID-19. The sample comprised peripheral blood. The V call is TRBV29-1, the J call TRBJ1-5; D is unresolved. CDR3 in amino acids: CSELDQPQHF. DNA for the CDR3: TGCAGCGAGCTAGATCAGCCCCAGCATTTT.